This TCR beta chain was recorded in a study of CD8 T cells in ankylosing spondylitis. Notes on the study in general: Ankylosing spondylitis blood appeared to carry a characteristic TCR beta motif of roughly eight highly homologous variants. Both synovial fluid and blood in reactive arthritis had previously been reported to carry some motif variants.

TCRdb independently ran MiXCR on the 5' RACE reads; one entry per CDR3 protein. The data show about 220,000 distinct CDR3 sequences, with approximately 7.4% seen just once and approximately 15% held by the top ten. Notes on this clonotype: Its target is unknown.

Looked up from germline, CDR1 is SGHKS and CDR2 is YYEKEE (reference sequence). This CDR3 region has 14 residues. The V end lost 1 base, the J end lost 3 bases, and 11 bases lay between the germline ends. The receptor's source is a male donor with ankylosing spondylitis. Sequenced material: blood, either unsorted or a sorted T cell fraction (not recorded which). V and J are TRBV5-5 and TRBJ2-7; D gene unclear. The CDR3 DNA sequence: TGTGCCAGCAGCTTGATTGGGTTAAGCTACGAGCAGTACTTC. It is translated as CASSLIGLSYEQYF.